The rows below give T cell receptor beta chains drawn from one sample of a study of T cell responses to AZD1222 COVID-19 vaccine. The data were produced by immunoSEQ multiplex PCR, yet TCRdb's version contains in-frame clones alone and is incomplete. This repertoire shows approximately 80,000 clones, 80% to 90% found once; its top ten account for over 10%. The sample was peripheral blood, taken 28 days after the second AZD1222 dose. These receptors were taken from an adult who received the AZD1222 COVID-19 vaccine. Each CDR3 is given with its conserved first and last residue. The D gene is left open where the match is weak. For some rows the clone size is stated as once, few or many, or as a class when expanded; others skip it.

abundance	v_gene	d_gene	j_gene	CDR3aa	CDR3nt
NA	TRBV19	NA	TRBJ2-3	CASSFLKLVGTDTQYF	TGTGCCAGTAGTTTCCTTAAGTTAGTAGGCACAGATACGCAGTATTTT
once	TRBV9	TRBD2	TRBJ2-1	CASSPWSSGGASGNEQFF	TGTGCCAGCAGCCCTTGGTCTAGCGGGGGGGCCAGTGGCAATGAGCAGTTCTTC
NA	TRBV18	TRBD1	TRBJ1-6	CASSPTGDNYNSPLHF	TGTGCCAGCTCACCAACAGGGGACAATTATAATTCACCCCTCCACTTT
NA	TRBV5-5	NA	TRBJ2-2	CASSLIERELFF	TGTGCCAGCAGCTTGATTGAGCGAGAGCTGTTTTTT
NA	TRBV30	NA	TRBJ1-2	CAWSVPAQEANYGYTF	TGTGCCTGGAGTGTACCCGCACAGGAAGCTAACTATGGCTACACCTTC
NA	TRBV6-6	TRBD2	TRBJ2-7	CATRLAGVGEQYF	TGTGCCACCCGTTTAGCGGGAGTAGGGGAGCAGTACTTC
NA	TRBV18	NA	TRBJ1-2	CASSPGGEEGYTF	TGTGCCAGCTCACCAGGCGGAGAGGAAGGCTACACCTTC
NA	TRBV12-5	NA	TRBJ1-2	CASGTGYGYTF	TGTGCTAGTGGGACAGGCTATGGCTACACCTTC
NA	TRBV7-2	NA	TRBJ2-7	CASSLYFGYEQYF	TGTGCCAGCAGCTTATATTTCGGCTACGAGCAGTACTTC
once	TRBV5-6	NA	TRBJ2-1	CASSLGIAGAFF	TGTGCCAGCAGCTTGGGAATCGCAGGAGCGTTCTTC
NA	TRBV4-1	TRBD1	TRBJ1-2	CASSPGTGRYGYTF	TGCGCCAGCAGTCCCGGGACAGGACGCTATGGCTACACCTTC
NA	TRBV19	TRBD1	TRBJ1-2	CASNPDRVDRNYGYTF	TGTGCCAGTAACCCGGACAGGGTTGATAGGAACTATGGCTACACCTTC
few	TRBV6-5	NA	TRBJ1-3	CASSPTGIGGNTIYF	TGTGCCAGCAGCCCCACAGGGATTGGTGGAAACACCATATATTTT
few	TRBV6-1	NA	TRBJ1-2	CASSDTNYGYTF	TGTGCCAGCAGTGACACCAACTATGGCTACACCTTC
NA	TRBV28	NA	TRBJ2-7	CASSRELGKQYF	TGTGCCAGCAGTCGAGAACTCGGTAAGCAGTACTTC
NA	TRBV7-8	TRBD1	TRBJ1-3	CASRLGQGAGNTIYF	TGTGCCAGCAGGTTGGGACAGGGAGCAGGAAACACCATATATTTT
NA	TRBV6-6	TRBD1	TRBJ1-2	CASSPGQGAVGYTF	TGTGCCAGCAGCCCCGGACAGGGGGCAGTCGGCTACACCTTC
few	TRBV19	NA	TRBJ1-6	CASSIERGLTHSPLHF	TGTGCCAGTAGTATAGAACGGGGACTTACCCATTCACCCCTCCACTTT
few	TRBV11-3	TRBD2	TRBJ2-2	CASSNSGRAGGTGELFF	TGTGCCAGCAGCAATAGCGGGAGGGCCGGAGGCACCGGGGAGCTGTTTTTT
NA	TRBV28	NA	TRBJ1-2	CASSLWTVSSLRYGYTF	TGTGCCAGCAGTTTATGGACAGTATCTTCGTTACGTTATGGCTACACCTTC
NA	TRBV7-9	NA	TRBJ2-7	CASRPLADNYEQYF	TGTGCCAGCAGACCCTTAGCGGACAACTACGAGCAGTACTTC
NA	TRBV3-1/TRBV3-2	NA	TRBJ1-5	CASSQTGGNQPQHF	TGTGCCAGCAGCCAAACCGGGGGCAATCAGCCCCAGCATTTT
once	TRBV5-4	NA	TRBJ1-1	CASSLAQAGNTEAFF	TGTGCCAGCAGCTTGGCACAGGCTGGGAACACTGAAGCTTTCTTT
NA	TRBV10-1	NA	TRBJ1-1	CASSESGRSEAFF	TGCGCCAGCAGTGAGTCGGGTCGAAGTGAAGCTTTCTTT
NA	TRBV28	NA	TRBJ1-2	CASSSQGFYGYTF	TGTGCCAGCAGTTCACAGGGATTCTATGGCTACACCTTC
few	TRBV29-1	NA	TRBJ2-4	CSVREAKNIQYF	TGCAGCGTTCGGGAGGCCAAAAACATTCAGTACTTC
NA	TRBV7-3	NA	TRBJ1-1	CASSLGPDTEAFF	TGTGCCAGCAGCTTAGGTCCGGACACTGAAGCTTTCTTT
NA	TRBV10-3	TRBD2	TRBJ2-1	CAAGLAGGSQQFF	TGTGCCGCCGGACTAGCGGGAGGGTCGCAGCAGTTCTTC
NA	TRBV4-2	NA	TRBJ2-1	CASSRSGQYNEQFF	TGTGCCAGCAGCCGATCTGGACAGTACAATGAGCAGTTCTTC
NA	TRBV19	NA	TRBJ1-2	CASSTRQEANYGYTF	TGTGCCAGTAGTACCCGACAGGAAGCTAACTATGGCTACACCTTC
NA	TRBV3-1/TRBV3-2	NA	TRBJ2-7	CASSQDYVSSYEQYF	TGTGCCAGCAGCCAAGATTATGTTTCCTCCTACGAGCAGTACTTC
NA	TRBV28	NA	TRBJ1-3	CASLGNTIYF	TGTGCCAGCCTGGGAAACACCATATATTTT
NA	TRBV19	NA	TRBJ2-5	CASSSRRQGGYQETQYF	TGTGCCAGTAGCTCGAGGCGTCAGGGGGGATACCAAGAGACCCAGTACTTC
NA	TRBV12-5	TRBD1	TRBJ1-1	CASANRGEAFF	TGTGCTAGTGCTAACAGGGGTGAAGCTTTCTTT
NA	TRBV7-2	TRBD2	TRBJ2-3	CASSLASGGSRGTQYF	TGTGCCAGCAGCTTAGCTAGCGGGGGATCTCGGGGTACGCAGTATTTT
once	TRBV2	NA	TRBJ1-1	CASSTMGGGTEAFF	TGTGCCAGCAGCACCATGGGGGGAGGCACTGAAGCTTTCTTT
NA	TRBV3-1/TRBV3-2	NA	TRBJ2-7	CASSQYPSAAPYEQYF	TGTGCCAGCAGCCAATATCCTAGCGCAGCCCCCTACGAGCAGTACTTC
NA	TRBV4-2	NA	TRBJ1-5	CASSPHLSGNQPQHF	TGTGCCAGCAGCCCCCATCTTAGCGGCAATCAGCCCCAGCATTTT
NA	TRBV29-1	TRBD2	TRBJ2-1	CSAGLAGVPPQFF	TGCAGCGCGGGACTAGCGGGTGTCCCCCCGCAGTTCTTC
few	TRBV6-6	NA	TRBJ1-2	CASSSKGYGYTF	TGTGCCAGCAGCAGCAAGGGCTATGGCTACACCTTC
NA	TRBV10-2	TRBD1	TRBJ1-2	CASTPDRGRYGYTF	TGCGCCAGCACCCCAGACAGGGGGCGGTATGGCTACACCTTC
NA	TRBV19	NA	TRBJ2-5	CASSIARGSRETQYF	TGTGCCAGTAGTATCGCCAGGGGATCAAGGGAGACCCAGTACTTC
NA	TRBV13	NA	TRBJ2-7	CASSLRSTAHRTYEQYF	TGTGCCAGCAGCTTACGTTCCACAGCCCACAGAACCTACGAGCAGTACTTC
NA	TRBV28	TRBD1	TRBJ2-2	CASSLTGTGATGELFF	TGTGCCAGCAGTCTGACCGGGACAGGGGCGACCGGGGAGCTGTTTTTT
NA	TRBV7-2	NA	TRBJ2-1	CASTPVPGLYNEQFF	TGTGCCAGCACCCCCGTCCCAGGGCTATACAATGAGCAGTTCTTC
NA	TRBV5-5	NA	TRBJ2-7	CASSLGALTYEQYF	TGTGCCAGCAGCTTGGGAGCCCTAACCTACGAGCAGTACTTC
NA	TRBV7-2	TRBD2	TRBJ2-2	CASSQRTSVNTGELFF	TGTGCCAGCAGCCAACGGACTAGCGTGAACACCGGGGAGCTGTTTTTT
NA	TRBV9	NA	TRBJ2-6	CASSAPGYLSGANVLTF	TGTGCCAGCAGCGCTCCGGGGTATCTCTCTGGGGCCAACGTCCTGACTTTC
NA	TRBV14	NA	TRBJ2-7	CASSQDRFGGRREQYF	TGTGCCAGCAGCCAAGATAGGTTTGGGGGGCGCCGCGAGCAGTACTTC
NA	TRBV18	NA	TRBJ1-1	CASSPFGQMNTEAFF	TGTGCCAGCTCACCCTTTGGGCAGATGAACACTGAAGCTTTCTTT